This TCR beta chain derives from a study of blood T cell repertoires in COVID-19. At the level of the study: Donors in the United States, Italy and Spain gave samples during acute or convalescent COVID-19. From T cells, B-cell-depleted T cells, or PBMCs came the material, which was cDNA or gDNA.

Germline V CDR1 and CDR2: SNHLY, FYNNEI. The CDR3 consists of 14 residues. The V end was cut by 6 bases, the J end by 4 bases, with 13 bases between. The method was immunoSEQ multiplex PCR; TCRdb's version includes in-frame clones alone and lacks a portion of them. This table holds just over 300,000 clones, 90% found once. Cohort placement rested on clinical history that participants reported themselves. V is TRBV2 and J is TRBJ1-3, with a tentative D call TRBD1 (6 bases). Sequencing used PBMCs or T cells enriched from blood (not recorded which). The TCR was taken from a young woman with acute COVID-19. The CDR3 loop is CASSQQGWGNTIYF. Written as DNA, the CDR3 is TGTGCCAGCAGCCAACAGGGTTGGGGAAACACCATATATTTT.